These 10 T cell receptor beta chains share one sample of origin, sequenced in a study of blood T cells in healthy people across ages. Combining a sample-barcoded 5' primer with a J-beta primer mix, a second PCR ran for about 6 to 12 cycles. TCRdb fed the 5' RACE reads into MiXCR, producing one record per CDR3 protein. Here the sample spans approximately 1,100,000 distinct CDR3 sequences, 40% to 55% being singletons. The source material was blood. The receptors were sampled from a woman aged 60-75 years in good health.

The chain employs TRBV7-2 and TRBJ1-1; no definite D call. CDR1 is SGHTA, CDR2 FQGNSA, per germline. The CDR3 totals 13 residues. Trimming took off 5 bases at V and 6 bases at J, with 13 bases between the two ends. The DNA of the CDR3 is TGTGCCAGCAGCCAAGAGAGAGGTTCTGAAGCTTTCTTT. Translated, it gives CASSQERGSEAFF. Drawing the rest from reference TRBV7-2 and TRBJ1-1, the complete variable domain is GAGVSQSPSNKVTEKGKDVELRCDPISGHTALYWYRQSLGQGLEFLIYFQGNSAPDKSGLPSDRFSAERTGGSVSTLTIQRTQQEDSAVYLCASSQERGSEAFFGQGTRLTVV.

This clonotype has more than one count but fewer than ten. This sequence joins TRBV7-2 and TRBJ2-1, with D maybe TRBD2 (5 bases). From germline, CDR1 is SGHTA and CDR2 FQGNSA. Between the trimmed V and J ends, which lost 8 bases and 6 bases, there was a span of 14 bases. This CDR3 has 13 amino acids. CDR3 amino acids: CASQAVLGNEQFF. The DNA of the CDR3 is TGTGCCAGCCAAGCGGTCCTAGGCAATGAGCAGTTCTTC.

The rearrangement links TRBV7-3 to TRBJ1-1, with D hard to call. Per the germline V gene, CDR1 is SGHTA and CDR2 is FQGTGA. The CDR3 is made up of 13 amino acids. V was trimmed by 2 bases and J by 6 bases, leaving 10 bases between them. Here the CDR3 DNA reads TGTGCCAGCAGCTTAGCTTTAAGTTCTGAAGCTTTCTTT. It translates to CASSLALSSEAFF.

The chain employs TRBV9 and TRBJ2-6; D tentatively reads TRBD1 or TRBD2 (5 bases each). With 2 bases removed from V and 0 bases from J, the gap between germline ends came to 9 bases. This CDR3 region has 16 residues. CDR1 SGDLS and CDR2 YYNGEE come from the germline V gene. The CDR3 nucleotides are TGTGCCAGCAGCGTCCGGGGCCACTCTGGGGCCAACGTCCTGACTTTC. As protein: CASSVRGHSGANVLTF.

The V gene is TRBV3-1, the J gene TRBJ2-1, with 14 nucleotides matching TRBD2. V dropped 5 bases and J dropped 0; count of bases not matched to a gene: 6. This CDR3 is built from 18 residues. In germline, CDR1 is LGHDT, CDR2 YNNKEL (reference sequence). The CDR3 region is CASSFRTSGGSSYNEQFF. CDR3 nucleotide sequence: TGTGCCAGCAGCTTTCGGACTAGCGGGGGGAGCTCCTACAATGAGCAGTTCTTC.

The chain is built from TRBV20-1 and TRBJ1-6, with TRBD1 matching over 7 bases. Losses at the gene ends were 7 bases for V and 9 bases for J; bases not matched to a gene: 9. The germline V gene has CDR1 DFQATT and CDR2 SNEGSKA (reference sequence). CDR3 length: 13 amino acids. CDR3 sequence (DNA): TGCAGTGTCCGACAGGGACAAATTTCACCCCTCCACTTT. Translated: CSVRQGQISPLHF.

The sample holds a few counts of this clonotype. V usage is TRBV12-3 or TRBV12-4 and J usage is TRBJ2-3; D is uncertain. The CDR3 is made up of 13 amino acids. V was cut by 3 bases and J by 3 bases, with 7 bases left in between. The CDR3 nucleotides are TGTGCCAGCAGTTTTTCTGAAACAGATACGCAGTATTTT. It codes for CASSFSETDTQYF.

A word on this clonotype: The junction differs from germline at one of its ends, possibly a read error. The rearrangement joins TRBV27 to TRBJ2-7, with 14 bases that match TRBD2. Germline V gene lookup returns CDR1 MNHEY and CDR2 SMNVEV (reference sequence). The CDR3 has 18 residues. The CDR3 region is CPSSLSRPTSGRVGEQYF. CDR3 DNA sequence: TGTCCCAGCAGTTTATCCCGACCGACTAGCGGGAGGGTAGGTGAGCAGTACTTC.

This clonotype has only a few counts. V is TRBV5-1 and J is TRBJ2-7; 8 positions match TRBD2. Looked up from germline, CDR1 is SGHRS and CDR2 is YFSETQ. This CDR3 spans 16 amino acids. The junction had 7 bases not matched to a gene; V was cut back by 0 bases and J by 2 bases. Written as DNA, the CDR3 is TGCGCCAGCAGCTTGGGCGGGACGGGGGGGACCTACGAGCAGTACTTC. The encoded protein is CASSLGGTGGTYEQYF.

In this sample, this clonotype turned up a few times. The J gene is TRBJ1-1, the V gene TRBV7-3; the D gene is possibly TRBD1 (5 bases). This CDR3 comprises 14 residues. V lost 5 bases, J lost 3 bases, and 13 bases lay in between. Germline V gives CDR1 SGHTA, CDR2 FQGTGA. CDR3 protein: CASSRQGGDTEAFF. The CDR3 nucleotides read TGTGCCAGCAGCCGTCAGGGAGGGGACACTGAAGCTTTCTTT.